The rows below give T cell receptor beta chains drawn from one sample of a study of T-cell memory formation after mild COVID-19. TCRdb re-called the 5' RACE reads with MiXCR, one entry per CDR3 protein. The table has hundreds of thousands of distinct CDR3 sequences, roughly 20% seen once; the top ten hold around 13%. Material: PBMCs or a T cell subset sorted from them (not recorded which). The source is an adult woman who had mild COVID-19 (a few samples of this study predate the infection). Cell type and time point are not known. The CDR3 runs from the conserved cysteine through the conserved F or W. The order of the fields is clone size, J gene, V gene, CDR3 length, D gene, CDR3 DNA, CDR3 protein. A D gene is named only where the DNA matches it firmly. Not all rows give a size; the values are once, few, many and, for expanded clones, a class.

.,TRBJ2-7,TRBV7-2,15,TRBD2,TGTGCCAGCAGCGCCATCCTAGCGGGAGATAACGAGCAGTACTTC,CASSAILAGDNEQYF
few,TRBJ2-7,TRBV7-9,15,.,TGTGCCAGCAGCTCGACAGTCCAAGGGGTCTACGAGCAGTACTTC,CASSSTVQGVYEQYF
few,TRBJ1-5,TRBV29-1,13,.,TGCAGCGTTGGGGTGGGAGGGTTTCAGCCCCAGCATTTT,CSVGVGGFQPQHF
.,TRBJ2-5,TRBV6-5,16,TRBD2,TGTGCCAGCAGTTACTCGAGACTAGCGGGAGAAGAGACCCAGTACTTC,CASSYSRLAGEETQYF
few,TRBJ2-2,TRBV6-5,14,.,TGTGCCAGCAGTACGGACAGAGGAACCGGGGAGCTGTTTTTT,CASSTDRGTGELFF
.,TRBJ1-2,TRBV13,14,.,TGTGCCAGCAGCTTAGGCGGGTTGAACTATGGCTACACCTTC,CASSLGGLNYGYTF
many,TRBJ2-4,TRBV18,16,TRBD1,TGTGCCAGCTCACCTCGGACAGGGGACGCCAAAAACATTCAGTACTTC,CASSPRTGDAKNIQYF
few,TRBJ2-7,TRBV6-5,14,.,TGTGCCAGCAGTACCCGTGGCGGTTTGAGCGAGCAGTACTTC,CASSTRGGLSEQYF
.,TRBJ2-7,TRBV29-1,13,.,TGCAGCTGCGGGACGGAAGATGCCTACGAGCAGTACTTC,CSCGTEDAYEQYF
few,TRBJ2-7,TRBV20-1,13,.,TGCAGTGCTAGAGTAGCCCCCTTCTACGAGCAGTACTTC,CSARVAPFYEQYF
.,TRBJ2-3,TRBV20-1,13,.,TGCAGTGCTAGACTCCAGGGCACAGATACGCAGTATTTT,CSARLQGTDTQYF
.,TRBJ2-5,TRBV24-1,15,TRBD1,TGTGCCACCAGTGATTCTGACAGGGGAATGGAGACCCAGTACTTC,CATSDSDRGMETQYF
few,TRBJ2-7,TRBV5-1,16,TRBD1,TGCGCCAGCAGCTCTATTACAGGGGCAAGCTCCTACGAGCAGTACTTC,CASSSITGASSYEQYF
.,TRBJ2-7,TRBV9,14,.,TGTGCCAGCAGCGTAGTTGACAGATGGGACGAGCAGTACTTC,CASSVVDRWDEQYF
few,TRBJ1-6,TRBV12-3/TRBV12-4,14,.,TGTGCCAGCAGCCAAGTGGGGGGAGGCTCACCCCTCCACTTT,CASSQVGGGSPLHF
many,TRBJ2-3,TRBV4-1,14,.,TGCGCCAGCAGCCAAGTGGGGGCCGTAGATACGCAGTATTTT,CASSQVGAVDTQYF
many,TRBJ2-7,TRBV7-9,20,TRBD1,TGTGCCAGCAGCTCGTCACCGGGACAGGGTACTAATGCCGTCTCCTACGAGCAGTACTTC,CASSSSPGQGTNAVSYEQYF
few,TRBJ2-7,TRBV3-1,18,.,TGTGCCAGCAGCCAAGTGGGATTACGAAGGACAGCTCCTTACGAGCAGTACTTC,CASSQVGLRRTAPYEQYF
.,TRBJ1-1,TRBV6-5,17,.,TGTGCCAGCAGTTACCCCCGGGACGGTTCCGGCAACACTGAAGCTTTCTTT,CASSYPRDGSGNTEAFF
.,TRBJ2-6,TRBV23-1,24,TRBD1,TGCGCCAGCAGACAAGCCCGCTATCAAAATCCCCGGGACAGGATATTCTCTGGGGCCAACGTCCTGACTTTC,CASRQARYQNPRDRIFSGANVLTF
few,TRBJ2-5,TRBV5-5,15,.,TGTGCCAGCAGCTTGGACCCAGGGAATCGGGAGACCCAGTACTTC,CASSLDPGNRETQYF
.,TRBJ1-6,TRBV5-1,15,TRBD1,TGCGCCAGCAGCTTGGTGGACAGGGAGGGCTCACCCCTCCACTTT,CASSLVDREGSPLHF
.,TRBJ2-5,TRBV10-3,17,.,TGTGCCATCAGTGAGTCGGTTCAGCTACGACTTCAAGAGACCCAGTACTTC,CAISESVQLRLQETQYF
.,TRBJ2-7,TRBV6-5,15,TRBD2,TGTGCCAGCAGTTACTCGGAGCGGGACTACTACGAGCAGTACTTC,CASSYSERDYYEQYF
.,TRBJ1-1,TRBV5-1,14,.,TGCGCCAGCAGCGAAATAGGGGGACACACTGAAGCTTTCTTT,CASSEIGGHTEAFF
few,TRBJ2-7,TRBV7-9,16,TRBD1,TGTGCCAGCAGCTTAGTGGGTGGACAGGGAGAATACGAGCAGTACTTC,CASSLVGGQGEYEQYF
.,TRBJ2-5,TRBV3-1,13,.,TGTGCCAGCAGCCAAGCAGGAGATTCGGCCCAGTACTTC,CASSQAGDSAQYF
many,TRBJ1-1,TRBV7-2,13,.,TGTGCCAGCAGCCTAACTCTGGGTACTGAAGCTTTCTTT,CASSLTLGTEAFF
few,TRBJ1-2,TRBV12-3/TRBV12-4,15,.,TGTGCCAGCAGCCGGGGGACGGGAGGGGGCTATGGCTACACCTTC,CASSRGTGGGYGYTF
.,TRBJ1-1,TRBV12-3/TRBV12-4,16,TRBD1,TGTGCCAGCAGTTTTTGGGGACAGGGGATTAGAACTGAAGCTTTCTTT,CASSFWGQGIRTEAFF
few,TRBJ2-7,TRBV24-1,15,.,TGTGCCACCAGTGATCCCGGACTACCCGGGCACGAGCAGTACTTC,CATSDPGLPGHEQYF
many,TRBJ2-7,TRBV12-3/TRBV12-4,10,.,TGTGCCAGCAGTTTAGGCGAGCAGTACTTC,CASSLGEQYF
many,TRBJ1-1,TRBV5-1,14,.,TGCGCCAGCAGCTTGGGCAGGGGGAACACTGAAGCTTTCTTT,CASSLGRGNTEAFF
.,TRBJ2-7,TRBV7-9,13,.,TGTGCCAGCATTCCCCCAGGGTCCTACGAGCAGTACTTC,CASIPPGSYEQYF
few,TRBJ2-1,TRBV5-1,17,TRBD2,TGCGCCAGCAGCCGAAGCATAGGGACTAGCGGGAGGTATGAGCAGTTCTTC,CASSRSIGTSGRYEQFF
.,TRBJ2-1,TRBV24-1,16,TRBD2,TGTGCCACCAGCGCCCAGACTAGCGGGACCTACAATGAGCAGTTCTTC,CATSAQTSGTYNEQFF
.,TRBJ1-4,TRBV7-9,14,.,TGTGCCAGCAGCTTTGGGGGTGTGGGAGAAAAACTGTTTTTT,CASSFGGVGEKLFF
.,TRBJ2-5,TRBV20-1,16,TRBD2,TGCAGTGCTAGAGGGGCTAGCGGGAGAGTCCAAGAGACCCAGTACTTC,CSARGASGRVQETQYF
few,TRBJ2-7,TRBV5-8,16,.,TGTGCCAGCAGCCCTCTTCCCCGTAGGCACTCCTACGAGCAGTACTTC,CASSPLPRRHSYEQYF
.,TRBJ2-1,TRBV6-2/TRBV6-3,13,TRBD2,TGTGCCAGCCGAAGAAGGCGGGAGACTGAGCAGTTCTTC,CASRRRRETEQFF
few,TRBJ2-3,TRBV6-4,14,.,TGTGCCAGCAGTGACGATAAGCTCACAGATACGCAGTATTTT,CASSDDKLTDTQYF
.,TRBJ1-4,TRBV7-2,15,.,TGTGCCAGCAGCTTAGATCAAGTTACGAATGAAAAACTGTTTTTT,CASSLDQVTNEKLFF
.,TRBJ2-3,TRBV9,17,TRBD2,TGTGCCAGCAGCGGTCGAGGGCGGGGGACCCCCACAGATACGCAGTATTTT,CASSGRGRGTPTDTQYF
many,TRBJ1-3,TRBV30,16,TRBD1,TGTGCCTGGAGGCTCAACAGGGGATATGGTGGAAACACCATATATTTT,CAWRLNRGYGGNTIYF
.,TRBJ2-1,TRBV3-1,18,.,TGTGCCAGCAGCCAAGAACTGTTAGAGGGAGTCTCCTACAATGAGCAGTTCTTC,CASSQELLEGVSYNEQFF
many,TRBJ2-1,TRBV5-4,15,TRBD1,TGTGCCAGCAGCACGCGGACAGGGGGCTTCAATGAGCAGTTCTTC,CASSTRTGGFNEQFF
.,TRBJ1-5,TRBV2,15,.,TGTGCCAGCAGTGAATACGGACAGCTAAATCAGCCCCAGCATTTT,CASSEYGQLNQPQHF
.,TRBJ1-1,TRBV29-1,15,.,TGCAGCGGTCAGGGGATGGACGCCATGAACACTGAAGCTTTCTTT,CSGQGMDAMNTEAFF
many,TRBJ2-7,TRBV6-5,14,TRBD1,TGTGCCAGCAGTTATGGACAGGGGGCGTACGAGCAGTACTTC,CASSYGQGAYEQYF
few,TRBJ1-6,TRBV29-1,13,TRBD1,TGCAGCGTCAGGGACAGGGCAAATTCACCCCTCCACTTT,CSVRDRANSPLHF
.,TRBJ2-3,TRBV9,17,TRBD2,TGTGCCAGCAGCCCCCATAGCCGGGAGGTAGTCGCAGATACGCAGTATTTT,CASSPHSREVVADTQYF